The 27 T cell receptor beta chains given below trace back to one sample, sequenced in a study of beta chain features in type 1 diabetes. Reverse transcription of all isolated RNA meant that expressed TCRB transcripts were sequenced. Using immunoSEQ multiplex PCR, the repertoire was profiled, and TCRdb retains in-frame clones only, with some absent. There are about 250,000 clones in the sample; under 13% occur only once, and over 0.015% lies in the top ten. The antigens these receptors bind are not known. Notes on the study in general: Researchers report that Type 1 diabetes patients had moderately but significantly shorter TCRB CDR3s across all four CD4+ subsets.

Sequenced: naive CD4+ T cells from blood. The source of these receptors is a man aged 25 to 40 with type 1 diabetes.

This clone has just a few counts. V and J are TRBV28 and TRBJ1-4, with D tentatively TRBD1 (6 bases). The CDR3 consists of 12 residues. CDR1 and CDR2 (germline): MDHEN, SYDVKM. Trimming left V 7 bases short and J 8 bases short, with 11 bases between. CDR3 nucleotide sequence: TGTGCCAGCACAGGGGTTGAGGAAAAACTGTTTTTT. This encodes CASTGVEEKLFF.

Only a few counts were recorded for this clone. Other DNA sequences in the same sample also yield this CDR3. V and J are TRBV5-4 and TRBJ1-1, with D maybe TRBD1 (6 bases). Trimming removed 3 bases at V and 1 base at J, with 10 bases between. This CDR3 region has 14 residues. CDR1 and CDR2 (germline): SGHNT, YYREEE (reference sequence). CDR3 coding DNA: TGTGCCAGCAGCTCCGGACAGCCGAACACTGAAGCTTTCTTT. Translation gives CASSSGQPNTEAFF.

This chain joins TRBV7-9 and TRBJ2-7; weak D call: TRBD1 (5 bases). The CDR3 runs to 15 residues. From germline, CDR1 is SEHNR and CDR2 FQNEAQ (reference sequence). Trimming removed 7 bases from V and 6 bases from J, with 22 bases in between. The CDR3 nucleotides are TGTGCCAGCACCTTGGGGCAGGTCCCTATCTCCGAGCAGTACTTC. Translated: CASTLGQVPISEQYF.

This chain connects TRBV19 to TRBJ1-5; tentative D call: TRBD1 (5 bases). Per germline, CDR1 LNHDA and CDR2 SQIVND (reference sequence). Trimming removed 2 bases at V and 7 bases at J, with 12 bases between. This CDR3 is built from 14 residues. The CDR3 reads CASSINRRRQPQHF. CDR3 nucleotide sequence: TGTGCCAGTAGTATAAACAGGCGTCGCCAGCCCCAGCATTTT. The full variable domain, rest sourced from reference TRBV19 and TRBJ1-5, is DGGITQSPKYLFRKEGQNVTLSCEQNLNHDAMYWYRQDPGQGLRLIYYSQIVNDFQKGDIAEGYSVSREKKESFPLTVTSAQKNPTAFYLCASSINRRRQPQHFGDGTRLSIL.

This clone has more than one count but fewer than ten. The chain couples TRBV7-2 to TRBJ2-7; 7 bases fit TRBD1. The J segment lost 6 bases and the V segment lost 5 bases, leaving 7 bases of the junction unmatched. Germline V gene sequence: CDR1 SGHTA, CDR2 FQGNSA. The CDR3 runs 13 residues. The CDR3 region has the DNA TGTGCCAGCAGCACCTCGACAGGGCTCGAGCAGTACTTC. This sequence encodes CASSTSTGLEQYF.

This clone has more than one count but fewer than ten. The chain uses TRBV7-8 and TRBJ1-2, with 9 bases aligning to TRBD1. The CDR3 spans 15 residues. CDR1 SGHVS and CDR2 FQNEAQ come from the germline V gene. V was clipped by 5 bases and J by 4 bases; unmatched bases: 8. The CDR3 region has the DNA TGTGCCAGCAGCGCCAGGGGGACAGGGCTCTATGGCTACACCTTC. Translation: CASSARGTGLYGYTF.

V usage is TRBV20-1 and J usage is TRBJ1-1; TRBD1 might be the D (5 bases). Looked up from germline, CDR1 is DFQATT and CDR2 is SNEGSKA (reference sequence). CDR3 length: 11 amino acids. The germline V and J ends were trimmed by 3 bases and 8 bases, with 10 bases remaining between them. In DNA form, the CDR3 reads TGCAGTGCTAGGAGGCAGGGCGAAGCTTTCTTT. It is translated as CSARRQGEAFF.

The chain carries TRBV19 and TRBJ1-5, with D tentatively TRBD1 (6 bases). Germline assignment: CDR1 LNHDA and CDR2 SQIVND (reference sequence). There are 13 residues in the CDR3. Trimming stripped 8 bases from V and 7 bases from J, with 15 bases between. The CDR3 DNA sequence: TGTGCCAGTGAAACAGGGAATGGGCAGCCCCAGCATTTT. As protein: CASETGNGQPQHF.

The gene calls are TRBV9 and TRBJ1-4; tentatively, D is TRBD1 (5 bases). Per germline, CDR1 SGDLS and CDR2 YYNGEE. The CDR3 extends over 15 amino acids. Trimming pared 3 bases from V and 0 bases from J, leaving 9 bases between. In DNA form, the CDR3 reads TGTGCCAGCAGCGCCAGGGCTGCAACTAATGAAAAACTGTTTTTT. Translation gives CASSARAATNEKLFF.

This clone showed up just a few times. V usage is TRBV4-2 and J usage is TRBJ2-7; D unclear. From germline, CDR1 is LGHNA and CDR2 YNFKEQ. The ends were cut back, 2 bases at V and 4 bases at J, with 9 bases in the middle. CDR3 length: 13 residues. CDR3 protein: CASSQRLAYEQYF. As DNA, the CDR3 is TGTGCCAGCAGCCAAAGACTGGCTTACGAGCAGTACTTC.

Only a few counts were recorded for this clone. CDR3 sequence: CASSQEIGGNYYEQYF. The CDR3 DNA is TGCGCCAGCAGCCAAGAGATCGGAGGGAACTACTACGAGCAGTACTTC. V usage is TRBV4-3 and J usage is TRBJ2-7, with D perhaps TRBD2 (6 bases). The length of the CDR3 is 16 residues. V was trimmed by 0 bases and J by 3 bases, leaving 15 bases between them. The germline V gene has CDR1 LGHNA and CDR2 YSLEER.

This clone has only a few counts. This rearrangement joins TRBV7-9 to TRBJ1-4, with TRBD1 matching 7 bases. Germline V gives CDR1 SEHNR, CDR2 FQNEAQ (reference sequence). The CDR3 is 14 amino acids. V gave up 5 bases and J gave up 8 bases; unmatched junction bases: 8. The CDR3 DNA follows: TGTGCCAGCAGCCTCCAGGGGGTCTGGGAAAAACTGTTTTTT. It specifies CASSLQGVWEKLFF.

The table lists this clone with a few counts. This chain connects TRBV11-2 to TRBJ2-7; 9 bases align to TRBD1. J lost 3 bases, V lost 6 bases, and 6 bases had no gene match. This CDR3 has 14 amino acids. Looked up from germline, CDR1 is SGHAT and CDR2 is FQNNGV. CDR3 sequence: CASRPRDRDYEQYF. CDR3 coding DNA: TGTGCCAGCAGACCCCGGGACAGGGACTACGAGCAGTACTTC.

This clone was seen more than once but under ten times. The rearrangement uses TRBV6-1 and TRBJ2-5; D not resolved. V was trimmed by 5 bases and J by 5 bases, leaving 12 bases between them. The CDR3 contains 13 residues. Per germline, CDR1 MNHNS and CDR2 SASEGT. CDR3 in amino acids: CASSFRDGETQYF. CDR3 bases: TGTGCCAGCAGTTTTCGAGACGGGGAGACCCAGTACTTC.

The rearrangement uses TRBV10-3 and TRBJ2-7, with 8 bases lining up with TRBD1. This CDR3 has 13 residues. The germline CDR1 and CDR2 sequences are ENHRY and SYGVKD. The trim removed 4 bases at V and 6 bases at J, leaving 5 bases unmatched. The CDR3 reads CAISVGTGLEQYF. CDR3 nucleotides: TGTGCCATCAGTGTGGGGACAGGACTCGAGCAGTACTTC.

The gene calls are TRBV9 and TRBJ1-1, with unresolved D. The CDR3 contains 14 residues. Germline values: CDR1 SGDLS, CDR2 YYNGEE. V lost 0 bases and J lost 0, with 6 bases in between. For the CDR3, the DNA is TGTGCCAGCAGCGTAGGCACGGTGAACACTGAAGCTTTCTTT. It specifies CASSVGTVNTEAFF.

The rearrangement joins TRBV5-1 to TRBJ2-3, with 9 nucleotides matching TRBD1. After removal of 0 bases from V and 0 bases from J, the junction contained 5 bases not matched to a gene. The CDR3 spans 17 residues. In germline, CDR1 is SGHRS, CDR2 YFSETQ. CDR3 loop: CASSLGGQGRSTDTQYF. The CDR3 DNA reads as TGCGCCAGCAGCTTGGGAGGACAGGGGCGAAGCACAGATACGCAGTATTTT.

The chain is built from TRBV6-5 and TRBJ1-6, with D tentatively TRBD1 (5 bases). The CDR3 is 14 amino acids. Looked up from germline, CDR1 is MNHEY and CDR2 is SVGAGI. Trimming cost V 6 bases and J 10 bases, with 16 bases left between them. This CDR3 reads CASRNSGNGSPLHF. In DNA, the CDR3 is TGTGCCAGCAGGAATTCAGGGAACGGATCACCCCTCCACTTT.

This clone was seen more than once but under ten times. The V call is TRBV9, the J call TRBJ2-3; TRBD1 matches at 8 bases. The CDR3 length is 15 residues. The trim removed 5 bases at V and 4 bases at J, leaving 9 bases unmatched. From germline, CDR1 is SGDLS and CDR2 YYNGEE. The CDR3 loop is CASRPGQGASDTQYF. The CDR3 DNA sequence: TGTGCCAGCAGGCCGGGGCAGGGGGCTTCAGATACGCAGTATTTT.

V is TRBV5-1 and J is TRBJ1-2; possibly TRBD1 for D (5 bases). Germline loops: CDR1 SGHRS, CDR2 YFSETQ. The V and J ends lost 1 base and 7 bases respectively, with 11 bases between them. There are 13 residues in the CDR3. CDR3 in amino acids: CASSLTQGRGYTF. The CDR3 DNA reads TGCGCCAGCAGCTTGACCCAGGGCCGTGGCTACACCTTC.

The chain employs TRBV7-9 and TRBJ1-5, with D uncertain. The CDR3 sequence is 15 residues long. The V end lost 2 bases, the J end lost 7 bases, and 15 bases lay between the germline ends. Germline CDR1 SEHNR, CDR2 FQNEAQ (reference sequence). CDR3 nucleotide sequence: TGTGCCAGCAGCTTATCGGGAGGAGTTTGGCAGCCCCAGCATTTT. Amino acid sequence: CASSLSGGVWQPQHF.

This clone was picked up a small number of times. This chain connects TRBV28 to TRBJ2-6; 11 nucleotides align to TRBD1. Per the germline V gene, CDR1 is MDHEN and CDR2 is SYDVKM. CDR3 length: 18 residues. V lost 5 bases and J lost 0; bases outside the gene matches: 6. The CDR3 loop is CASSNRDRGNSGANVLTF. CDR3 coding DNA: TGTGCCAGCAGTAACCGGGACAGGGGGAACTCTGGGGCCAACGTCCTGACTTTC.

This clone was seen a few times. The J gene is TRBJ2-1, the V gene TRBV29-1, with D maybe TRBD1 (6 bases). Trimming stripped 2 bases from V and 1 base from J, with 21 bases between. This CDR3 comprises 18 residues. Per the germline V gene, CDR1 is SQVTM and CDR2 is ANQGSEA. CDR3 amino acids: CSVEHYPRTVESYNEQFF. The CDR3 bases are TGCAGCGTTGAACATTACCCCAGGACAGTGGAGTCCTACAATGAGCAGTTCTTC.

A few counts support this clone. V usage is TRBV18 and J usage is TRBJ2-7; D gene uncertain. Germline V lookup: CDR1 KGHSH, CDR2 LQKENI. V dropped 3 bases and J dropped 4 bases, with 10 bases sitting between them. This CDR3 has 13 residues. CDR3 nucleotide sequence: TGTGCCAGCTCACCGGCCCGTCAATACGAGCAGTACTTC. Protein: CASSPARQYEQYF.

In its sample, this clone was seen a few times. The genes are TRBV6-5 and TRBJ2-7; TRBD1 matches 9 bases. With 5 bases clipped from V and 5 bases from J, the junction kept 4 bases outside the gene matches. The V gene's germline CDR1 is MNHEY and CDR2 SVGAGI. The CDR3 is 13 amino acids. This CDR3 is CASSRDRVHEQYF. The DNA for the CDR3 is TGTGCCAGCAGTAGGGACAGGGTACACGAGCAGTACTTC.

This chain joins TRBV2 and TRBJ2-5, with D perhaps matching TRBD1 (6 bases). The germline CDR1 and CDR2 sequences are SNHLY and FYNNEI. Trimming took 3 bases from V and 2 from J, leaving 16 bases between them. CDR3 length equals 16 residues. CDR3: CASSDLAGGLQETQYF. For the CDR3, the DNA is TGTGCCAGCAGTGACCTAGCTGGGGGCCTTCAAGAGACCCAGTACTTC.

This clone was seen a few times. Other DNA sequences of this sample code for an identical CDR3. This chain connects TRBV7-9 to TRBJ2-3, with 7 bases lining up with TRBD2. Germline trimming cut 6 bases from V and 6 bases from J; bases unmatched to any gene: 9. CDR1 is SEHNR and CDR2 is FQNEAQ in the germline V gene (reference sequence). This CDR3 has 14 amino acids. CDR3 loop: CASSLRTSEDTQYF. In DNA form, the CDR3 reads TGTGCCAGCAGTCTAAGGACTAGTGAGGATACGCAGTATTTT.